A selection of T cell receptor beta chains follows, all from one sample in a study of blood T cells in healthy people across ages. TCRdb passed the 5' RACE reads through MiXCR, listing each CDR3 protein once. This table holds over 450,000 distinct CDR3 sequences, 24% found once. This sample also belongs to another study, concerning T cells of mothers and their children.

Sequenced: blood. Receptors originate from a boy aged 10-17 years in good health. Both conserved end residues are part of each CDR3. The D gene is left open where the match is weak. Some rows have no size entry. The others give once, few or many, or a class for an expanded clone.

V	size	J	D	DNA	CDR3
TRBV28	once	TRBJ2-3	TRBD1	TGTGCCAGCCTCGGACAGGGGGGCCCAGATACGCAGTATTTT	CASLGQGGPDTQYF
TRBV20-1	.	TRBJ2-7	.	TGCAGTGCTAGTAAGCCGGGATCCTACGAGCAGTACTTC	CSASKPGSYEQYF
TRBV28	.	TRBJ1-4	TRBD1	TGTGCCAGCAGCCTGACAGGGGGCGATGAAAAACTGTTTTTT	CASSLTGGDEKLFF
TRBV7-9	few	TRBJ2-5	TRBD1	TGTGCCAGCAGCCCCACTGACAGGGAGTACCAAGAGACCCAGTACTTC	CASSPTDREYQETQYF
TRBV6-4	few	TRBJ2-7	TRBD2	TGTGCCAGCTCTAGAGCGGGACCCTACGGGCAGTACTTC	CASSRAGPYGQYF
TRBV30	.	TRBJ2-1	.	TGTGCCTGGAGTCTTACAGGCTACAATGAGCAGTTCTTC	CAWSLTGYNEQFF
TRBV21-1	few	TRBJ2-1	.	TGTGCCAGCAGCAAACCGGGACAGGGGGAGGGGAATGAGCAGTTCTTC	CASSKPGQGEGNEQFF
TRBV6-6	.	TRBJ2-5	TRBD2	TGTGCCAGCAGTTACGCAGCGGGAGAAGAGACCCAGTACTTC	CASSYAAGEETQYF
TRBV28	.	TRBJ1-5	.	TGTGCCAGCACTCCAGGGTTCAATCAGCCCCAGCATTTT	CASTPGFNQPQHF
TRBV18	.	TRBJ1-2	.	TGTGCCAGCTCAACAACAATGACAGATAACTATGGCTACACCTTC	CASSTTMTDNYGYTF
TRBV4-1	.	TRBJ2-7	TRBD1	TGCGCCAGCAGCCAAGTAATAACAGGGGGGCTCTACGAGCAGTACTTC	CASSQVITGGLYEQYF
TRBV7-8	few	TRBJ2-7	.	TGTGCCAGCAGCTTTGGAGAGGGGCTCACCTACGAGCAGTACTTC	CASSFGEGLTYEQYF
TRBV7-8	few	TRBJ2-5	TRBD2	TGTGCCAGCAGCTTAGCCCCCGGACTAGCGGAGACCCAGTACTTC	CASSLAPGLAETQYF
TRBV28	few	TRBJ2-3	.	TGTGCCAGCAGTGCGAGCTTTTCACCGGGAGATACGCAGTATTTT	CASSASFSPGDTQYF
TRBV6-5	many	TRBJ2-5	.	TGTGCCAGCAGTTACGACCGTCAAGAGACCCAGTACTTC	CASSYDRQETQYF
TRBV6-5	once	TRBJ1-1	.	TGTGCCAGCAGTGACTCGTTCGGAAGAGAAGCTTTCTTT	CASSDSFGREAFF
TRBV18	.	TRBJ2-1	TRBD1	TGTGCCAGCTCACCACGGGGGACAGGGAATCCCCTTTTGTTCTTC	CASSPRGTGNPLLFF
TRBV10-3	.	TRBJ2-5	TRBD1	TGTGCCATCACCCCGACAGGGGGACAGACCCAGTACTTC	CAITPTGGQTQYF
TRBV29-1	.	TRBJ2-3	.	TGCAGCGTAGGTCGGGACCTAGACACAGATACGCAGTATTTT	CSVGRDLDTDTQYF
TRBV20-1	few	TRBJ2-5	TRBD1	TGCAGTGCTTGGACAGGGGGAGACCAAGAGACCCAGTACTTC	CSAWTGGDQETQYF
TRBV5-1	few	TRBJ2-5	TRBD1	TGCGCCAGCAGCTTGGAGCACAGGGGGGAGACCCAGTACTTC	CASSLEHRGETQYF
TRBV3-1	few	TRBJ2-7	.	TGTGCCAGCAGCCAAGTACAGAGCTACGAGCAGTACTTC	CASSQVQSYEQYF
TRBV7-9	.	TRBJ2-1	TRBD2	TGTGCCAGCAGCTTAAGCGGGGGGGCTGACAATGAGCAGTTCTTC	CASSLSGGADNEQFF
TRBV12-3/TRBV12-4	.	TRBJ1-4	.	TGTGCCAGCAGTTTCATCGGGGGTGGAGAAAAACTGTTTTTT	CASSFIGGGEKLFF
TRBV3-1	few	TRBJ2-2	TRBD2	TGTGCCAGCAGCCCCCCCGGGACTAGAGCCGGGGAGCTGTTTTTT	CASSPPGTRAGELFF
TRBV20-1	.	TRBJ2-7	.	TGCAGTGCTAGAGTTGGAACAGGGCCCGACGAGCAGTACTTC	CSARVGTGPDEQYF
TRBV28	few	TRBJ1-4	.	TGTGCCAGCAGGGGCTTGAGCTCAACTAATGAAAAACTGTTTTTT	CASRGLSSTNEKLFF
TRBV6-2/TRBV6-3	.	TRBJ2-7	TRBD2	TGTGCCAGCAGTTCGACTCTAGCGGGAGTGGCGGAGCAGTACTTC	CASSSTLAGVAEQYF
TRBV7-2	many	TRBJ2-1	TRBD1	TGTGCCAGCAGACAGGACAGGGGAGCCTACAATGAGCAGTTCTTC	CASRQDRGAYNEQFF
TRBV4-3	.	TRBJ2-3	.	TGCGCCAGCAGCCAAGCACCAGGGCTCAGCACAGATACGCAGTATTTT	CASSQAPGLSTDTQYF
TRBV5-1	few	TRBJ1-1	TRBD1	TGCGCCAGCAGCTTCGATGGCGAGGGGGCGGATGAAGCTTTCTTT	CASSFDGEGADEAFF